This T cell receptor (beta chain) stems from a study of patients and donors after allogeneic stem cell transplantation. TCRdb analysed the RT-PCR reads with MiXCR anew, one entry per CDR3 protein. The table has 150,000 or so distinct CDR3 sequences, 24% seen once; the top ten hold around 26%. The CDR3 spans 15 residues. Trimming cost V 3 bases and J 7 bases; bases outside gene matches: 9. CDR1 and CDR2 from the germline V gene are SGHRS and YFSETQ. This TCR derives from a human donor who was either an allogeneic HSCT recipient or a stem cell or donor lymphocyte infusion donor (not recorded which). It is not recorded whose cells these are; they may come from a transplant donor. The J gene is TRBJ1-4, the V gene TRBV5-1; 7 bases are a match to TRBD1. The source material was blood, either unsorted or a sorted T cell fraction (not recorded which). The CDR3 spells CASSYNRGSGEKLFF. The CDR3 nucleotides read TGCGCCAGCAGCTACAACAGGGGATCGGGTGAAAAACTGTTTTTT.